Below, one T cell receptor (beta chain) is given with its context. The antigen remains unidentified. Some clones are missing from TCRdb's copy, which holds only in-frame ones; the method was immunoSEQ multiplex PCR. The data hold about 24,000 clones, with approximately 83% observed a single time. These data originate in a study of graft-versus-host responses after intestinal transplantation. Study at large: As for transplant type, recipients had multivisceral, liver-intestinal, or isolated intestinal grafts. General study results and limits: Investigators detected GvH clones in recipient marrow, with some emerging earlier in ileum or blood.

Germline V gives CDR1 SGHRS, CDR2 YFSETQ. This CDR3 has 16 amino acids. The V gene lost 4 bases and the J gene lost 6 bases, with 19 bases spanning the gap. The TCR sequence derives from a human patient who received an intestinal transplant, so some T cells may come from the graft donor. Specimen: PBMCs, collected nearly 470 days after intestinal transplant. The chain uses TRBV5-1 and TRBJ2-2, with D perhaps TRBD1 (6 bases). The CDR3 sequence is CASSQNAGTLAGELFF. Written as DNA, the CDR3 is TGCGCCAGCAGCCAAAACGCCGGGACACTTGCCGGGGAGCTGTTTTTT.